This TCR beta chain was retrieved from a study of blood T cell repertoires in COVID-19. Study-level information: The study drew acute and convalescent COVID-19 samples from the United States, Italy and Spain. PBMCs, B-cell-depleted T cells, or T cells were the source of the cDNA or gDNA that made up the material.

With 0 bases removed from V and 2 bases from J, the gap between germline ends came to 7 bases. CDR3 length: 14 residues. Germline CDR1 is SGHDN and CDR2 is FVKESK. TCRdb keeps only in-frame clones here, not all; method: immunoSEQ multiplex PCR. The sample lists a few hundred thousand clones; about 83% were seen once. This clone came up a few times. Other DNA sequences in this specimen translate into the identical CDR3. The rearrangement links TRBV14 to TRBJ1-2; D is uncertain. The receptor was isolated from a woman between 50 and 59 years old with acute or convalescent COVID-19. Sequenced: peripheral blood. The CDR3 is CASSQERGNYGYTF. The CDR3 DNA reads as TGTGCCAGCAGCCAAGAACGCGGAAACTATGGCTACACCTTC.